These T cell receptor beta chains were read from a single sample in a study of CD8 T cells in Susac syndrome. One entry per CDR3 protein results from TCRdb running MiXCR on the immunoSEQ multiplex PCR reads. The table includes 150,000 to 160,000 distinct CDR3 sequences, roughly 95% detected once. Sequenced: CD8+ T cells from PBMCs. The receptor source for this set is a human donor with multiple sclerosis. Each CDR3 is given with its conserved first and last residue. A D gene is named only where the DNA matches it firmly. Clone size is stated in some rows and not others, as once, few, many or a class when expanded.

clone size,D gene,J gene,V gene,CDR3 DNA,CDR3 protein
NA,NA,TRBJ2-1,TRBV9,TGTGCCAGCAGCGGGAGATTGACAGATGAGCAGTTCTTC,CASSGRLTDEQFF
NA,NA,TRBJ1-2,TRBV5-4,TGTGCCAGCAGCTCGTCGGGGAAGTATGGCTACACCTTC,CASSSSGKYGYTF
NA,TRBD1,TRBJ1-4,TRBV28,TGTGCCAGCAGCCGCGGGACAGGGGATGAAAAACTGTTTTTT,CASSRGTGDEKLFF
NA,NA,TRBJ2-3,TRBV5-1,TGCGCCAGCAGCTTGGCCATTCGACTATCCACAGATACGCAGTATTTT,CASSLAIRLSTDTQYF
NA,NA,TRBJ1-1,TRBV25-1,TGTGCCAGCATTGTCGGGACTGAAGCTTTCTTT,CASIVGTEAFF
NA,NA,TRBJ2-1,TRBV20-1,TGCAGTGCTAGAGATCCCGGCGACAATGAGCAGTTCTTC,CSARDPGDNEQFF
once,NA,TRBJ2-5,TRBV20-1,TGCAGTGCTAGAGATCACCGGGGAATGGGAGAGACCCAGTACTTC,CSARDHRGMGETQYF
NA,NA,TRBJ2-3,TRBV5-1,TGCGCCAGCAGCTTGGGGGCCGGGGAGAGGAAGCAGTATTTT,CASSLGAGERKQYF
NA,NA,TRBJ2-2,TRBV30,TGTGCCTGGATTGGCAGGATCACCGGGGAGCTGTTTTTT,CAWIGRITGELFF
NA,NA,TRBJ2-2,TRBV9,TGTGCCAGCAGCGTGCTTAAAGACAGGCTCTCTCCTTACACCGGGGAGCTGTTTTTT,CASSVLKDRLSPYTGELFF
NA,NA,TRBJ2-1,TRBV14,TGTGCCAGCAGCCGGGGGGTGGACAATGAGCAGTTCTTC,CASSRGVDNEQFF
NA,NA,TRBJ2-5,TRBV5-1,TGCGCCAGCAGCTTGGAGTCAGTTCAAGAGACCCAGTACTTC,CASSLESVQETQYF
NA,NA,TRBJ2-5,TRBV7-9,TGTGCCAGCGGTAGCGGCAACCAAGAGACCCAGTACTTC,CASGSGNQETQYF
NA,TRBD1,TRBJ2-1,TRBV6-5,TGTGCCAGCAGTTACCCGACAGGGGAGATTGGGAATGAGCAGTTCTTC,CASSYPTGEIGNEQFF
NA,NA,TRBJ2-3,TRBV27,TGTGCCAGCAGCCCGTGGGCTCTCAGGGATACGCAGTATTTT,CASSPWALRDTQYF
NA,NA,TRBJ1-2,TRBV2,TGTGTCCGGGGGAGGGGCTACACCTTC,CVRGRGYTF
NA,NA,TRBJ2-3,TRBV3-1,TGTGCCAGCAGCCAAGATATAGATACGCAGTATTTT,CASSQDIDTQYF
once,NA,TRBJ1-1,TRBV7-6,TGTGCCAGCAGCTCCCCTCTGGGTGGGGGCGCCTCCACTGAAGCTTTCTTT,CASSSPLGGGASTEAFF
NA,NA,TRBJ2-2,TRBV20-1,TGCAGTGCTAGAATAGTGAACACCGGGGAGCTGTTTTTT,CSARIVNTGELFF
NA,TRBD2,TRBJ2-5,TRBV29-1,TGCAGCGTTGGGAGCGCCTGGGAGGGAGAGACCCAGTACTTC,CSVGSAWEGETQYF
once,NA,TRBJ2-2,TRBV12-3/TRBV12-4,TGTGCCAGCAGTTTGCGTGACATGCCGGGGGAGCTGTTTTTT,CASSLRDMPGELFF
NA,NA,TRBJ1-5,TRBV19,TGTGCCAGTAGTACGGACGACACCCCTTATCAGCCCCAGCATTTT,CASSTDDTPYQPQHF
NA,NA,TRBJ2-5,TRBV13,TGTGCCAGCTCCCCTACCTCGGAGACCCAGTACTTC,CASSPTSETQYF
NA,NA,TRBJ2-4,TRBV7-9,TGTGCCAGCAGCAGACCCCGGGAGAAAAACATTCAGTACTTC,CASSRPREKNIQYF
NA,TRBD2,TRBJ2-5,TRBV29-1,TGCAGCGTTGAACTTCGGGGGGTCCAAGAGACCCAGTACTTC,CSVELRGVQETQYF
NA,NA,TRBJ1-1,TRBV13,TGTGCCAGCAGCCCGTTTATTGGGGTCCTCGAAGCTTTCTTT,CASSPFIGVLEAFF
NA,NA,TRBJ1-2,TRBV13,TGTGCCAGCAGCTTAGGCGGGCAGCCTAACTATGGCTACACCTTC,CASSLGGQPNYGYTF
NA,NA,TRBJ2-1,TRBV7-9,TGTGCCAGCAGCTTAGCAGAGAGCTCCTACAATGAGCAGTTCTTC,CASSLAESSYNEQFF
NA,NA,TRBJ2-2,TRBV29-1,TGCAGCGTTTTAAAGGGAGTTACTGGGGAGCTGTTTTTT,CSVLKGVTGELFF
NA,NA,TRBJ1-6,TRBV9,TGTGCCAGCAGCGTAGAGACAGATTATAATTCACCCCTCCACTTT,CASSVETDYNSPLHF
NA,NA,TRBJ2-5,TRBV7-9,TGTGCCAGCAGCACCCGGGACTTCGAGTACTTC,CASSTRDFEYF
NA,NA,TRBJ2-6,TRBV3-1,TGTGCCAGCAGCCAAGGATCAGGGTCTGGGGCCAACGTCCTGACTTTC,CASSQGSGSGANVLTF
once,NA,TRBJ2-7,TRBV5-5,TGTGCCAGCAGCTATCCGACAGGTCCCTCCTACGAGCAGTACTTC,CASSYPTGPSYEQYF
NA,TRBD1,TRBJ2-7,TRBV20-1,TGCAGTGCTGGACAGGGGATCTATTACGAGCAGTACTTC,CSAGQGIYYEQYF
NA,TRBD2,TRBJ2-3,TRBV20-1,TGCAGTCCTTACGGGGGGGCCTTTACAGATACGCAGTATTTT,CSPYGGAFTDTQYF
NA,NA,TRBJ2-7,TRBV7-9,TGTGCCAGCAGCTCAGACAGGAATTACGAGCAGTACTTC,CASSSDRNYEQYF
NA,NA,TRBJ1-2,TRBV30,TGTGCCTGGAGTGGGTATTTTCCGGGTGGCTACACCTTC,CAWSGYFPGGYTF
NA,NA,TRBJ2-1,TRBV12-3/TRBV12-4,TGTGCCAGCAGTTTCAACAATGAGCAGTTCTTC,CASSFNNEQFF
NA,NA,TRBJ1-6,TRBV20-1,TGCAGTGCGACGGAGGGGGGGTCGAATTCACCCCTCCACTTT,CSATEGGSNSPLHF
NA,TRBD2,TRBJ2-1,TRBV20-1,TGCAGTGCTACTGAACCTAGCGGGGTCGGCAATGAGCAGTTCTTC,CSATEPSGVGNEQFF
NA,NA,TRBJ1-5,TRBV20-1,TGCAGTGCTAGAGCGCCGATAGAGGGTAGCAATCAGCCCCAGCATTTT,CSARAPIEGSNQPQHF
NA,NA,TRBJ1-6,TRBV12-3/TRBV12-4,TGTGCCAGCAGTTCGGGACCCGGATCACCCCTCCACTTT,CASSSGPGSPLHF
NA,NA,TRBJ2-3,TRBV6-1,TGTGCCAGCAGTGAAGCTTGGGACGGAACAGATACGCAGTATTTT,CASSEAWDGTDTQYF
few,NA,TRBJ2-1,TRBV7-9,TGTGCCAGCAGCTTAGAGAGCTACAATGAGCAGTTCTTC,CASSLESYNEQFF
NA,TRBD2,TRBJ2-1,TRBV27,TGTGCCAGCAGTCCAATGGGACTAGCGGGCAATGAGCAGTTCTTC,CASSPMGLAGNEQFF
NA,NA,TRBJ2-3,TRBV6-1,TGTGCCACCCGCACAGATACGCAGTATTTT,CATRTDTQYF
NA,NA,TRBJ2-1,TRBV5-6,TGTGCCAGCAGCTTGCTGCCAGGGGAATACAATGAGCAGTTCTTC,CASSLLPGEYNEQFF
NA,NA,TRBJ1-2,TRBV29-1,TGCAGCGTTGATAGTGCAGCTGAAGCCTATGGCTACACCTTC,CSVDSAAEAYGYTF
NA,NA,TRBJ1-1,TRBV14,TGTGCCAGCAGCCAAGCATCATTCATGAACACTGAAGCTTTCTTT,CASSQASFMNTEAFF
NA,NA,TRBJ2-2,TRBV15,TGTGCCGTCGTACTAAAACCGAACACCGGGGAGCTGTTTTTT,CAVVLKPNTGELFF
NA,TRBD1,TRBJ1-1,TRBV4-1,TGCGCCAGCAGCCACTCAACAGGGGGCAACACTGAAGCTTTCTTT,CASSHSTGGNTEAFF
NA,NA,TRBJ1-1,TRBV20-1,TGCAGTCCTAGAGCTACGGAAGCTTTCTTT,CSPRATEAFF
NA,TRBD1,TRBJ2-5,TRBV12-3/TRBV12-4,TGTGCCAGCACCAGACAGGGCCGCGTGAAAGAGACCCAGTACTTC,CASTRQGRVKETQYF
NA,TRBD2,TRBJ2-1,TRBV20-1,TGCAGTGCTGGGGGACTAGCGGAATACAATGAGCAGTTCTTC,CSAGGLAEYNEQFF
NA,NA,TRBJ1-1,TRBV27,TGTGCCAGCAGTCCATGGGCAGGGAGCACTGAAGCTTTCTTT,CASSPWAGSTEAFF
NA,TRBD1,TRBJ1-2,TRBV20-1,TGCAGTGCTATAACAGGGGGCCCTCATGGCTACACCTTC,CSAITGGPHGYTF
NA,TRBD1,TRBJ2-7,TRBV9,TGTGCCAGCAGCTCCCCCTCCCAGGGGGAAGGTGAGCAGTACTTC,CASSSPSQGEGEQYF
NA,NA,TRBJ2-1,TRBV9,TGTGCCAGCGGGTGGGGTAGAAACAATGAGCAGTTCTTC,CASGWGRNNEQFF
NA,TRBD1,TRBJ2-7,TRBV4-1,TGCGCCAGCAGACAGCAAGCCGGGGGACAGGGATCCTACGAGCAGTACTTC,CASRQQAGGQGSYEQYF